These 4 T cell receptor beta chains were all obtained from the same sample, sequenced in a study of blood T cell repertoires in COVID-19. Assay: immunoSEQ multiplex PCR; the TCRdb copy retains only in-frame clones and omits some. The table records about 68,000 clones, roughly nine tenths of them present only once. Input material: peripheral blood. The receptor source for this set is a man over 45 with active COVID-19.

The CDR3 DNA sequence: TGTGCCAGCAGTGAAGTAGCAGACTGGGGAAACACCATATATTTT. It codes for CASSEVADWGNTIYF. The chain links TRBV2 to TRBJ1-3; unclear D gene. Germline CDR1 and CDR2: SNHLY and FYNNEI. V was trimmed by 1 base and J by 4 bases, leaving 11 bases between them. The CDR3 is 15 residues long.

The chain is built from TRBV12-5 and TRBJ2-1, with TRBD1 identical over 7 bases. The CDR3 loop spans 17 amino acids. Germline trimming cut 0 bases from V and 0 bases from J; bases unmatched to any gene: 5. The germline CDR1 and CDR2 sequences are LGHNT and FRNRAP. The CDR3: CASGLVLRGSSYNEQFF. The CDR3 DNA is TGTGCTAGTGGTTTGGTACTCAGGGGGAGCTCCTACAATGAGCAGTTCTTC.

The chain links TRBV6-2 or TRBV6-3 to TRBJ2-3; 7 bases agree with TRBD2. Unmatched junction bases numbered 9, after V lost 5 bases and J lost 4 bases. Germline V lookup: CDR1 MNHEY, CDR2 SVGEGT. The CDR3 runs 15 residues. The CDR3 nucleotides are TGTGCCAGCAGTCTGATGCTAGCGGCGGCAGATACGCAGTATTTT. This encodes CASSLMLAAADTQYF.

The V and J genes are TRBV7-8 and TRBJ2-7, with TRBD2 matching 15 bases. V lost 5 bases, J lost 7 bases, and 9 bases stayed unmatched. Germline V gene data show CDR1 as SGHVS and CDR2 as FQNEAQ. The CDR3 is made up of 16 amino acids. In nucleotides, the CDR3 is TGTGCCAGCAGCCGACGGACTAGCGGGGGGGCTGGTGAGCAGTACTTC. Protein sequence: CASSRRTSGGAGEQYF. Looking up the rest from reference TRBV7-8 and TRBJ2-7 gives the full variable domain: GAGVSQSPRYKVAKRGQDVALRCDPISGHVSLFWYQQALGQGPEFLTYFQNEAQLDKSGLPSDRFFAERPEGSVSTLKIQRTQQEDSAVYLCASSRRTSGGAGEQYFGPGTRLTVT.